The clone carrying this T cell receptor (beta chain) was observed a few times. Data came from immunoSEQ multiplex PCR; TCRdb stores just in-frame clones and leaves some out. The sample has some 280,000 clones, 70% to 90% seen once; the top ten hold 4.1%. The record originates from a study of blood T cell repertoires in COVID-19. About the study: COVID-19 samples from acute and convalescent phases originated in the United States, Italy and Spain.

Germline V gene data show CDR1 as MGHRA and CDR2 as YSYEKL. The CDR3 runs 14 residues. The V and J ends lost 1 base and 14 bases respectively, with 15 bases between them. The chain carries TRBV4-1 and TRBJ1-6; D is ambiguous. Sequenced material: peripheral blood. This TCR came from a woman aged 45 to 65 with active or convalescent COVID-19. The CDR3 bases are TGCGCCAGCAGCCAAGCCGGCGGGGAGAGGGCCCTCCACTTT. This encodes CASSQAGGERALHF.